This TCR beta chain came from a study of cytomegalovirus exposure and HLA in healthy donors. CDR3 length: 14 residues. Germline CDR1 reads SGHRS; CDR2 reads YFSETQ. V dropped 3 bases and J dropped 4; count of bases not matched to a gene: 4. General observations from the study: There were a few CMV-associated chains whose specificity for CMV antigens was confirmed in vitro. Only CMV serostatus was available as immune exposure information. Altogether, around 160 TCR beta chains were recorded as cytomegalovirus-associated.

Comments on this clone: What it binds is not known.

Primers: 60 Vbeta forward and 13 Jbeta reverse. Profiling relied on immunoSEQ multiplex PCR, and the TCRdb table lists in-frame clones only, not all of them. In the table there are fewer than 150,000 clones, around 80% of which are singletons. The source material was PBMCs. This sequence joins TRBV5-1 and TRBJ2-5; TRBD1 matches at 9 bases. The sequence came from a middle-aged woman in good health and CMV-seropositive. DNA for the CDR3: TGCGCCAGCAGCTACCTGACAGGGGGAGAGACCCAGTACTTC. Its protein product is CASSYLTGGETQYF.